The next 21 T cell receptor beta chains were all read from a single sample in a study of glioma-infiltrating T cells after dendritic cell vaccination. Repertoires were generated with immunoSEQ multiplex PCR, while TCRdb's copy carries only in-frame clones and drops some. The top ten hold around 16% of the sample, which has around 89,000 clones, approximately 90% seen once. Source: blood, taken before dendritic cell vaccination. The receptors originated from a human donor with glioblastoma.

This clone was found once. The chain carries TRBV19 and TRBJ1-2; possibly TRBD1 for D (6 bases). Trimming stripped 3 bases from V and 4 bases from J, with 12 bases between. Germline V gene lookup returns CDR1 LNHDA and CDR2 SQIVND (reference sequence). The CDR3 sequence is 14 residues long. Here the CDR3 reads CASSIRQAFYGYTF. For the CDR3, the DNA is TGTGCCAGTAGTATCCGACAGGCATTCTATGGCTACACCTTC.

The chain is built from TRBV27 and TRBJ1-4; D is undetermined. The V end was cut by 2 bases, the J end by 5 bases, with 12 bases between. The germline CDR1 and CDR2 sequences are MNHEY and SMNVEV (reference sequence). CDR3 size: 15 residues. CDR3 sequence (DNA): TGTGCCAGCAGTTTACAATGGGCCCGAAATGAAAAACTGTTTTTT. It translates to CASSLQWARNEKLFF.

This sequence joins TRBV19 and TRBJ2-2, with 7 bases aligning to TRBD2. The V segment lost 5 bases and the J segment 2 bases; nucleotides outside the gene matches: 5. The CDR3 extends over 15 amino acids. Per the germline V gene, CDR1 is LNHDA and CDR2 is SQIVND (reference sequence). CDR3 in amino acids: CASSVPSGNTGELFF. As DNA, the CDR3 is TGTGCCAGTAGTGTTCCTAGCGGAAACACCGGGGAGCTGTTTTTT.

The chain employs TRBV5-1 and TRBJ1-1; TRBD1 aligns across 9 bases. Germline V gene sequence: CDR1 SGHRS, CDR2 YFSETQ. The CDR3 length is 14 residues. V shed 8 bases and J 1 base; nucleotides not matched to a gene: 6. The CDR3 DNA follows: TGCGCCAGTCGACAGGGGGGGGAGAACACTGAAGCTTTCTTT. The encoded protein is CASRQGGENTEAFF. The entire variable domain, with the rest obtained from reference TRBV5-1 and TRBJ1-1, is as follows: KAGVTQTPRYLIKTRGQQVTLSCSPISGHRSVSWYQQTPGQGLQFLFEYFSETQRNKGNFPGRFSGRQFSNSRSEMNVSTLELGDSALYLCASRQGGENTEAFFGQGTRLTVV.

V and J are TRBV4-2 and TRBJ2-2; 12 bases agree with TRBD2. Germline V gene data show CDR1 as LGHNA and CDR2 as YNFKEQ. There are 17 residues in the CDR3. V lost 4 bases and J lost 0; bases outside the gene matches: 3. The CDR3: CASSPRLAGANTGELFF. The DNA for the CDR3 is TGTGCCAGCAGCCCAAGACTAGCGGGAGCGAACACCGGGGAGCTGTTTTTT.

The chain has TRBV2 and TRBJ2-5, with 9 positions matching TRBD2. Trimming cost V 4 bases and J 4 bases; bases outside gene matches: 7. Germline-derived CDR1 and CDR2 are SNHLY and FYNNEI. The CDR3 covers 15 residues. As DNA, the CDR3 is TGTGCCAGCAGTGGGACTAGCGAACGGCGAGAGACCCAGTACTTC. Translation gives CASSGTSERRETQYF.

V is TRBV6-1 and J is TRBJ2-7; D is unresolved. This CDR3 is 13 amino acids long. Per germline, CDR1 MNHNS and CDR2 SASEGT. The ends were cut back, 6 bases at V and 0 bases at J, with 9 bases in the middle. CDR3 coding DNA: TGTGCCAGCAGCCGACTGGTCTCCTACGAGCAGTACTTC. Its translation: CASSRLVSYEQYF.

This sequence joins TRBV28 and TRBJ1-2, with TRBD1 as a possible D gene (5 bases). The CDR3 runs 13 residues. The V end was cut by 6 bases, the J end by 5 bases, with 13 bases between. Looked up from germline, CDR1 is MDHEN and CDR2 is SYDVKM. CDR3 in DNA: TGTGCCAGCAGCCCCGGGCAGGGATATGGCTACACCTTC. Residues: CASSPGQGYGYTF.

The chain couples TRBV6-1 to TRBJ1-2; TRBD1 is a possible D gene (5 bases). Trimming took 2 bases from V and 6 from J, leaving 25 bases between them. Germline V gene sequence: CDR1 MNHNS, CDR2 SASEGT. The CDR3 consists of 18 residues. CDR3 amino acids: CASSEFGPGGFAYDGYTF. The DNA for the CDR3 is TGTGCCAGCAGTGAATTTGGTCCCGGGGGGTTTGCCTATGATGGCTACACCTTC.

This rearrangement joins TRBV27 to TRBJ2-1; D not resolved. The germline V and J ends were trimmed by 3 bases and 6 bases, with 9 bases remaining between them. This CDR3 is 13 amino acids long. Looked up from germline, CDR1 is MNHEY and CDR2 is SMNVEV (reference sequence). The CDR3 nucleotides are TGTGCCAGCAGTTTCGAGTCTAGCAATGAGCAGTTCTTC. Encoded protein: CASSFESSNEQFF.

The DNA of the CDR3 is TGCGCCAGCAGCCTAGGAGGGTCTAGCTCCTACGAGCAGTACTTC. Residues: CASSLGGSSSYEQYF. The J gene is TRBJ2-7, the V gene TRBV4-1; TRBD2 is a possible D gene (6 bases). The CDR3 spans 15 residues. The V gene lost 4 bases and the J gene lost 0 bases, with 13 bases spanning the gap. Germline loops: CDR1 MGHRA, CDR2 YSYEKL.

The DNA of the CDR3 is TGCGCCAGCAGCTACCGTGGCGGCGCTGAAGCTTTCTTT. Translation gives CASSYRGGAEAFF. The V gene is TRBV5-1, the J gene TRBJ1-1; D gene uncertain. The germline gives CDR1 SGHRS, CDR2 YFSETQ. CDR3 size: 13 residues. V gave up 3 bases and J gave up 6 bases, with 12 bases separating them.

In this sample, this clone turned up a few times. The rearrangement uses TRBV2 and TRBJ1-1, with a possible D match to TRBD1 (5 bases). CDR1 and CDR2 from the germline V gene are SNHLY and FYNNEI. V was shortened by 3 bases and J by 7 bases, with 9 bases between the two germline ends. The CDR3 has 12 residues. The CDR3 protein is CASSERGLEAFF. The CDR3 DNA reads TGTGCCAGCAGTGAGCGGGGACTTGAAGCTTTCTTT. Full variable domain (missing parts from reference TRBV2 and TRBJ1-1): EPEVTQTPSHQVTQMGQEVILRCVPISNHLYFYWYRQILGQKVEFLVSFYNNEISEKSEIFDDQFSVERPDGSNFTLKIRSTKLEDSAMYFCASSERGLEAFFGQGTRLTVV.

On this clone: The sample holds other DNA sequences that translate to the same CDR3. V is TRBV29-1 and J is TRBJ2-7; D is perhaps TRBD1 (6 bases). The germline V and J ends were trimmed by 1 base and 4 bases, with 11 bases remaining between them. CDR1 and CDR2 from the germline V gene are SQVTM and ANQGSEA. The CDR3 has 13 amino acids. The CDR3 DNA follows: TGCAGCGTTGAAGGGGACACCCCTTACGAGCAGTACTTC. It translates to CSVEGDTPYEQYF.

V usage is TRBV5-1 and J usage is TRBJ2-3, with 7 bases fitting TRBD1. V was clipped by 7 bases and J by 2 bases; unmatched bases: 7. From germline, CDR1 is SGHRS and CDR2 YFSETQ. This CDR3 region has 14 residues. The CDR3 coding sequence is TGCGCCAGCGGGCCGGGACAGCACACAGATACGCAGTATTTT. Amino acid sequence: CASGPGQHTDTQYF.

The chain couples TRBV19 to TRBJ1-2, with D uncertain. In germline, CDR1 is LNHDA, CDR2 SQIVND (reference sequence). The V end was cut by 5 bases, the J end by 7 bases, with 8 bases between. This CDR3 has 11 residues. The CDR3 DNA reads TGTGCCAGTAGTGGTCGGGGTGGCTACACCTTC. Its translation: CASSGRGGYTF.

The chain is built from TRBV28 and TRBJ1-5; TRBD1 matches at 8 bases. The germline V gene encodes CDR1 MDHEN and CDR2 SYDVKM. This CDR3 contains 13 residues. Trimming at V came to 3 bases and at J to 8 bases, leaving 3 bases not matched to a gene. CDR3 region: CASSLDRVKPQHF. DNA for the CDR3: TGTGCCAGCAGTTTGGACAGGGTCAAGCCCCAGCATTTT.

This chain joins TRBV27 and TRBJ1-5; weak D call: TRBD1 (6 bases). Trimming took 5 bases from V and 3 from J, leaving 11 bases between them. This CDR3 comprises 14 residues. From germline, CDR1 is MNHEY and CDR2 SMNVEV (reference sequence). The CDR3 is CASSPDRINQPQHF. In nucleotides, the CDR3 is TGTGCCAGCAGTCCGGACAGAATCAATCAGCCCCAGCATTTT.

The chain is built from TRBV27 and TRBJ2-3, with D perhaps matching TRBD2 (6 bases). This CDR3 has 16 amino acids. Trimming stripped 4 bases from V and 6 bases from J, with 20 bases between. CDR1 is MNHEY and CDR2 is SMNVEV in the germline V gene (reference sequence). The CDR3 nucleotides are TGTGCCAGCAGTTCTTCCTGGCGGGGCCTTCGGGATACGCAGTATTTT. This translates into CASSSSWRGLRDTQYF.

The chain couples TRBV4-1 to TRBJ2-3; TRBD2 might be the D (5 bases). V lost 6 bases and J lost 2, with 18 bases in between. From germline, CDR1 is MGHRA and CDR2 YSYEKL. The CDR3 loop spans 16 amino acids. CDR3 DNA sequence: TGCGCCAGCAGTCCTATGGAGAGAGGGTCCACAGATACGCAGTATTTT. Translation gives CASSPMERGSTDTQYF.

This rearrangement joins TRBV7-9 to TRBJ2-4, with a weak D call TRBD2 (6 bases). Between the trimmed V and J ends, which lost 8 bases and 8 bases, there was a span of 10 bases. The V gene's germline CDR1 is SEHNR and CDR2 FQNEAQ (reference sequence). The CDR3 loop spans 11 amino acids. This CDR3 reads CASVGEDIQYF. CDR3 DNA: TGTGCCAGCGTGGGGGAGGACATTCAGTACTTC.